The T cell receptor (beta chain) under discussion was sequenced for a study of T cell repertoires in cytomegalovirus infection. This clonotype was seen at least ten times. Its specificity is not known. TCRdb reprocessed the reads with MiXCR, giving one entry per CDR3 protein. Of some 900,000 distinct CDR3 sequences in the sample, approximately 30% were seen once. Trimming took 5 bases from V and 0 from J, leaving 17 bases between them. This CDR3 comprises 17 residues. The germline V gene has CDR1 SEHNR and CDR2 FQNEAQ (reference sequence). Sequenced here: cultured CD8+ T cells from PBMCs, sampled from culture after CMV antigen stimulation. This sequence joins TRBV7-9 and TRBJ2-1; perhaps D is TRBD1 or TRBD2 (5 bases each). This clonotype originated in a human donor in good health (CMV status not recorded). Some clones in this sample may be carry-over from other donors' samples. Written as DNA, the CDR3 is TGTGCCAGCAGCCGCGGGCTTACAGGCAGCTCCTACAATGAGCAGTTCTTC. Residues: CASSRGLTGSSYNEQFF. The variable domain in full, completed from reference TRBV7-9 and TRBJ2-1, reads DTGVSQNPRHKITKRGQNVTFRCDPISEHNRLYWYRQTLGQGPEFLTYFQNEAQLEKSRLLSDRFSAERPKGSFSTLEIQRTEQGDSAMYLCASSRGLTGSSYNEQFFGPGTRLTVL.